This T cell receptor (beta chain) was captured by sequencing in a study of regulatory T cells. Regarding the study as a whole: In CD3G-deficient patients, conventional CD4+ T cells were enriched for hydrophobic CDR3 residues at positions 6 and 7. In patients, unique TRB V-J pairs were restricted and V/J usage skewed, especially in Tregs.

To note about this clone: Its target is unknown.

A couple of CD3G-deficient patients had more severe autoimmunity; all had some. Patients aged 2 to 39 years had fewer naive and more memory CD4+ and CD8+ T cells. CD4+ T cells were divided by sorting: CD25-high CD127-low Tregs, CD25-low CD127-high conventional cells. The CDR3 totals 16 residues. CDR1 and CDR2 from the germline V gene are SGHAT and FQDESV (reference sequence). The trim removed 4 bases at V and 6 bases at J, leaving 11 bases unmatched. Primers: 52 TRBV forward and 13 TRBJ reverse. Clones were read by immunoSEQ multiplex PCR, and TCRdb kept only the in-frame ones, dropping some. The top ten clones hold 0.8% to 1% of a sample with around 29,000 clones, 93% of them seen once.

The sequence was collected from a child under 10 years old with CD3G deficiency. Sequencing was done on a sample of conventional CD4+ T cells sorted from blood. The V call is TRBV11-1, the J call TRBJ2-7; 11 nucleotides line up with TRBD1. The CDR3 protein is CASSSAADRGPSEQYF. The DNA of the CDR3 is TGTGCCAGCAGCTCCGCCGCGGACAGGGGGCCGTCCGAGCAGTACTTC.